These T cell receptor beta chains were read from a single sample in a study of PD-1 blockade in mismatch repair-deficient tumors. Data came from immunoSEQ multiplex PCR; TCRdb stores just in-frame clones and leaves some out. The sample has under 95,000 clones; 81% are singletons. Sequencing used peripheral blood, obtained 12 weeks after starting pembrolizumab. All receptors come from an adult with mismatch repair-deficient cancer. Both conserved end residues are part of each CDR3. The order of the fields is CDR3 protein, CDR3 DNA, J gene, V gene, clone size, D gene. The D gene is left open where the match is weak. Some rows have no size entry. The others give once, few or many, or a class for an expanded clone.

CDR3: CASSPKGTGGTDTQYF
DNA: TGTGCCAGCAGCCCAAAGGGTACAGGCGGCACAGATACGCAGTATTTT
J: TRBJ2-3
V: TRBV11-2
size: -
D: -

CDR3: CASSATQSNDSYEQYF
DNA: TGTGCCAGCAGCGCAACCCAGAGTAACGATTCCTACGAGCAGTACTTC
J: TRBJ2-7
V: TRBV21-1
size: -
D: -

CDR3: CASSLGTHNEQFF
DNA: TGTGCCAGCAGCTTAGGGACCCACAATGAGCAGTTCTTC
J: TRBJ2-1
V: TRBV7-9
size: -
D: -

CDR3: CASSLTGGMGEQYF
DNA: TGTGCCAGCAGCTTGACAGGGGGCATGGGCGAGCAGTACTTC
J: TRBJ2-7
V: TRBV7-2
size: -
D: TRBD1

CDR3: CASSKTSGSGIQYF
DNA: TGTGCCAGTAGTAAAACTAGCGGGAGTGGCATTCAGTACTTC
J: TRBJ2-4
V: TRBV19
size: -
D: TRBD2

CDR3: CASSLARVATEAFF
DNA: TGTGCCAGCAGCTTAGCCAGGGTAGCTACTGAAGCTTTCTTT
J: TRBJ1-1
V: TRBV7-2
size: once
D: -

CDR3: CASSDGTSGLSSYNEQFF
DNA: TGTGCCAGCAGCGACGGGACTAGCGGGCTAAGCTCCTACAATGAGCAGTTCTTC
J: TRBJ2-1
V: TRBV9
size: -
D: TRBD2

CDR3: CASSSFRDYEQYF
DNA: TGTGCCAGCAGCTCATTCCGGGACTACGAGCAGTACTTC
J: TRBJ2-7
V: TRBV5-4
size: once
D: -

CDR3: CASSAYRDPEQFF
DNA: TGTGCCAGCAGCGCTTACCGGGACCCTGAGCAGTTCTTC
J: TRBJ2-1
V: TRBV9
size: -
D: -

CDR3: CASSYSPAYGYTF
DNA: TGTGCCAGCAGTTACTCCCCGGCCTATGGCTACACCTTC
J: TRBJ1-2
V: TRBV6-5
size: -
D: -

CDR3: CAWKSREGRFYEQYF
DNA: TGTGCCTGGAAGAGTAGGGAAGGACGGTTCTACGAGCAGTACTTC
J: TRBJ2-7
V: TRBV30
size: -
D: -

CDR3: CASSSPDQAYEQYF
DNA: TGTGCCAGCAGCTCCCCGGACCAAGCGTACGAGCAGTACTTC
J: TRBJ2-7
V: TRBV13
size: -
D: -

CDR3: CASSTGQGNSYEQYF
DNA: TGTGCCAGCAGCACGGGACAGGGGAACTCCTACGAGCAGTACTTC
J: TRBJ2-7
V: TRBV9
size: -
D: TRBD1

CDR3: CASSSGTSGSSGEQFF
DNA: TGTGCCAGCAGCTCCGGGACTAGCGGGAGTTCAGGTGAGCAGTTCTTC
J: TRBJ2-1
V: TRBV11-2
size: -
D: TRBD2

CDR3: CASSEGRLAGTTDTQYF
DNA: TGCGCCAGCAGTGAGGGGCGACTAGCGGGCACCACAGATACGCAGTATTTT
J: TRBJ2-3
V: TRBV10-2
size: -
D: TRBD2

CDR3: CASSLGLAPNEQFF
DNA: TGCGCCAGCAGCTTGGGACTAGCGCCCAATGAGCAGTTCTTC
J: TRBJ2-1
V: TRBV5-1
size: -
D: TRBD2

CDR3: CAISAVKQGASGNTIYF
DNA: TGTGCCATCAGTGCGGTGAAACAGGGGGCTTCTGGAAACACCATATATTTT
J: TRBJ1-3
V: TRBV10-3
size: -
D: TRBD1

CDR3: CSVGVGRLNVGTSPHRGAVF
DNA: TGCAGCGTTGGGGTCGGCCGTCTCAACGTCGGGACTAGCCCTCACCGGGGAGCTGTTTTT
J: TRBJ2-2
V: TRBV29-1
size: once
D: TRBD2

CDR3: CAWSEGTYNEQFF
DNA: TGTGCCTGGAGTGAAGGAACTTACAATGAGCAGTTCTTC
J: TRBJ2-1
V: TRBV30
size: -
D: -

CDR3: CASRGLSYGYTF
DNA: TGTGCCAGCAGAGGACTGTCCTATGGCTACACCTTC
J: TRBJ1-2
V: TRBV25-1
size: -
D: -

CDR3: CASSPDRGGWEQYF
DNA: TGTGCCAGCTCACCCGACAGGGGAGGGTGGGAGCAGTACTTC
J: TRBJ2-7
V: TRBV18
size: few
D: -

CDR3: CASSFRGRGEQYF
DNA: TGTGCCAGCAGTTTCAGGGGGCGAGGTGAGCAGTACTTC
J: TRBJ2-7
V: TRBV27
size: -
D: TRBD1

CDR3: CASSPTDDRLAYEQYF
DNA: TGTGCCAGCAGCCCAACCGATGATCGACTAGCCTACGAGCAGTACTTC
J: TRBJ2-7
V: TRBV5-6
size: -
D: -

CDR3: CASSPPGGETQYF
DNA: TGTGCCAGCAGTCCCCCCGGGGGAGAGACCCAGTACTTC
J: TRBJ2-5
V: TRBV5-4
size: -
D: -

CDR3: CASKHQGPYSNQPQHF
DNA: TGTGCCAGTAAACATCAGGGTCCCTATAGCAATCAGCCCCAGCATTTT
J: TRBJ1-5
V: TRBV19
size: once
D: -

CDR3: CASSGSRGNQPQHF
DNA: TGTGCCAGCAGCGGAAGTAGGGGCAATCAGCCCCAGCATTTT
J: TRBJ1-5
V: TRBV27
size: -
D: -